This TCR beta chain was documented in a study of blood T cell repertoires in COVID-19. Looking at the study overall: Whether acute or convalescent, the COVID-19 samples came from the United States, Italy and Spain. From T cells, B-cell-depleted T cells, or PBMCs came the material, which was cDNA or gDNA.

As handled by the study authors: Estimated nucleated cell counts came from reference gene primer amplification. Here immunoSEQ multiplex PCR was the method, and the copy in TCRdb shows in-frame clones only, minus some. V, J and clone size were drawn from that table, and D and trimming were deduced from the DNA. The sample has 200,000 to 250,000 clones, about nine tenths seen once. The germline V and J ends were trimmed by 3 bases and 5 bases, with 14 bases remaining between them. CDR1 is SGHRS, CDR2 YFSETQ, per germline. This CDR3 is built from 15 residues. Sequenced material: peripheral blood. This receptor was obtained from a man older than 75 with acute or convalescent COVID-19. This rearrangement joins TRBV5-1 to TRBJ1-4; D possibly corresponds to TRBD1 (5 bases). This CDR3 is CASSWAGTENEKLFF. The CDR3 nucleotides are TGCGCCAGCAGCTGGGCCGGGACTGAAAATGAAAAACTGTTTTTT.